The next 9 T cell receptor beta chains were all read from a single sample in a study of blood T cell repertoires in COVID-19. Generated by immunoSEQ multiplex PCR, the TCRdb table keeps only in-frame clones and is missing some. Among a few hundred thousand clones listed, roughly 87% were seen once. The sequencing input was PBMCs or T cells enriched from blood (not recorded which). All receptors come from a woman aged 25 to 39 who had recovered from COVID-19.

The chain has TRBV5-1 and TRBJ2-7; D might be TRBD1 (5 bases). Germline CDR1 and CDR2: SGHRS and YFSETQ. The CDR3 is 12 amino acids. Trimming removed 2 bases at V and 3 bases at J, with 6 bases between. The CDR3 reads CASSFDSYEQYF. DNA for the CDR3: TGCGCCAGCAGCTTCGACAGCTACGAGCAGTACTTC.

This rearrangement joins TRBV11-1 to TRBJ1-5; D might be TRBD1 (5 bases). The CDR3 is 15 residues long. Germline V lookup: CDR1 SGHAT, CDR2 FQDESV (reference sequence). Trimming cost V 2 bases and J 4 bases, with 12 bases left between them. CDR3 loop: CASSLSGAPNQPQHF. DNA for the CDR3: TGTGCCAGCAGCTTATCTGGGGCCCCTAATCAGCCCCAGCATTTT. Combining the CDR3 with reference TRBV11-1 and TRBJ1-5 gives the whole variable domain EAEVAQSPRYKITEKSQAVAFWCDPISGHATLYWYRQILGQGPELLVQFQDESVVDDSQLPKDRFSAERLKGVDSTLKIQPAELGDSAMYLCASSLSGAPNQPQHFGDGTRLSIL.

The V gene is TRBV4-1, the J gene TRBJ2-1; 7 bases are shared with TRBD2. The germline gives CDR1 MGHRA, CDR2 YSYEKL. Trimming removed 5 bases from V and 4 bases from J; junction bases left unmatched: 5. The CDR3 is made up of 14 amino acids. CDR3 amino acids: CASSNSGGYNEQFF. The DNA of the CDR3 is TGCGCCAGCAGCAACTCGGGGGGTTACAATGAGCAGTTCTTC.

About this clone: Other DNA sequences in this sample translate to the same CDR3. The chain combines TRBV7-3 with TRBJ2-1; D is unclear. Germline V gene data show CDR1 as SGHTA and CDR2 as FQGTGA. The V end lost 3 bases, the J end lost 5 bases, and 8 bases lay between the germline ends. CDR3 length: 13 residues. CDR3 sequence: CASSFGSNNEQFF. In DNA, the CDR3 is TGTGCCAGCAGCTTCGGGTCGAACAATGAGCAGTTCTTC. Full variable domain (missing parts from reference TRBV7-3 and TRBJ2-1): GAGVSQTPSNKVTEKGKYVELRCDPISGHTALYWYRQSLGQGPEFLIYFQGTGAADDSGLPNDRFFAVRPEGSVSTLKIQRTERGDSAVYLCASSFGSNNEQFFGPGTRLTVL.

This rearrangement joins TRBV20-1 to TRBJ2-1, with D possibly matching TRBD2 (6 bases). CDR3 size: 11 residues. The germline V and J ends were trimmed by 3 bases and 10 bases, with 10 bases remaining between them. The V gene's germline CDR1 is DFQATT and CDR2 SNEGSKA (reference sequence). CDR3 coding DNA: TGCAGTGCTAGGTACGCGGGAGAGCAGTTCTTC. Amino acids: CSARYAGEQFF.

This clone was picked up a small number of times. The chain employs TRBV2 and TRBJ1-1; 7 bases line up with TRBD1. V was pared by 2 bases and J by 5 bases, with 5 bases of the junction left unmatched. Germline-derived CDR1 and CDR2 are SNHLY and FYNNEI. This CDR3 has 14 residues. The DNA for the CDR3 is TGTGCCAGCAGTGAATGGAGACAGGGAACTGAAGCTTTCTTT. Translation: CASSEWRQGTEAFF. The whole variable domain, filled in from reference TRBV2 and TRBJ1-1, reads EPEVTQTPSHQVTQMGQEVILRCVPISNHLYFYWYRQILGQKVEFLVSFYNNEISEKSEIFDDQFSVERPDGSNFTLKIRSTKLEDSAMYFCASSEWRQGTEAFFGQGTRLTVV.

The rearrangement uses TRBV25-1 and TRBJ2-1; tentative D call: TRBD2 (6 bases). Germline values: CDR1 MGHDK, CDR2 SYGVNS. The CDR3 totals 14 residues. Between the trimmed V and J ends, which lost 5 bases and 8 bases, there was a span of 16 bases. The chain's CDR3 is CASSRAGFADEQFF. The CDR3 coding sequence is TGTGCCAGCAGTCGGGCGGGGTTCGCGGATGAGCAGTTCTTC.

The V gene is TRBV13, the J gene TRBJ2-1, with 9 positions matching TRBD2. Per the germline V gene, CDR1 is PRHDT and CDR2 is FYEKMQ (reference sequence). The CDR3 is 15 residues long. Unmatched junction bases numbered 8, after V lost 2 bases and J lost 9 bases. The DNA for the CDR3 is TGTGCCAGCAGCTTAACGGGCGGGGGGGCGATTGAGCAGTTCTTC. Its protein is CASSLTGGGAIEQFF.

The V and J genes are TRBV28 and TRBJ2-6, with D possibly matching TRBD1 (5 bases). Per germline, CDR1 MDHEN and CDR2 SYDVKM. The CDR3 runs 14 residues. Trimming cost V 4 bases and J 1 base, with 5 bases left between them. The DNA for the CDR3 is TGTGCCAGCAGTTCAGGGTCTGGGGCCAACGTCCTGACTTTC. This encodes CASSSGSGANVLTF. The complete variable domain, with remaining parts taken from reference TRBV28 and TRBJ2-6, reads DVKVTQSSRYLVKRTGEKVFLECVQDMDHENMFWYRQDPGLGLRLIYFSYDVKMKEKGDIPEGYSVSREKKERFSLILESASTNQTSMYLCASSSGSGANVLTFGAGSRLTVL.